The clone carrying this TCR beta chain appeared a few times. Its antigen is undetermined. Per germline, CDR1 SEHNR and CDR2 FQNEAQ (reference sequence). Trimming took 0 bases from V and 10 from J; bases not matched to a gene: 8. This CDR3 has 15 amino acids. These data originate in a study of T cells in Graves' hyperthyroidism and ophthalmopathy. Study-wide background: Pretreatment peripheral blood was obtained at initial diagnosis.

Whole-study findings and limits: The blood repertoire included most of the expanded thyroid clonotypes above 0.001. The model identified upcoming ophthalmopathy a median approximately seven months ahead of onset.

The CDR3 regions of TCR beta were amplified from RNA transcripts. The HTBI primer set served for first-round RT-PCR of the TCR CDR3. In TCRdb, the multiplex PCR reads were re-called with MiXCR into one record per CDR3 protein. The table records about 400,000 distinct CDR3 sequences, less than 15% of them present only once. If no ophthalmopathy progression occurred within 18 months, Graves' hyperthyroidism was stable. V usage is TRBV7-9 and J usage is TRBJ2-1; 8 bases align to TRBD2. This receptor was identified in a woman aged 18-29 years with Graves' hyperthyroidism. Sequenced: blood. The CDR3 sequence is CASSLAGISGAEQFF. The CDR3 region has the DNA TGTGCCAGCAGCTTAGCTGGGATTAGCGGGGCGGAGCAGTTCTTC. Full variable domain (rest looked up from reference TRBV7-9 and TRBJ2-1): DTGVSQNPRHKITKRGQNVTFRCDPISEHNRLYWYRQTLGQGPEFLTYFQNEAQLEKSRLLSDRFSAERPKGSFSTLEIQRTEQGDSAMYLCASSLAGISGAEQFFGPGTRLTVL.